The 23 T cell receptor beta chains listed next were all sequenced from one sample in a study of blood T cell repertoires in COVID-19 (dated by TCRdb to 2018 to 2020). Library preparation was by the immunoSEQ multiplex PCR assay. TCRdb carries this immuneACCESS record with in-frame sequences only. Its versions omit some clonotypes, under half of them owing to an unresolved V gene in the studies checked, with the rest unexplained. This sample comprises 150,000 to 200,000 clones, around 82% of them detected only once. Together, the top ten hold roughly 2.6% of the sample. The material sequenced was peripheral blood. All receptors derive from a human donor with acute or convalescent COVID-19. The donor label of this sample is uncertain.

This rearrangement joins TRBV2 to TRBJ2-2; 9 bases are shared with TRBD2. The CDR3 has 16 residues. CDR1 SNHLY and CDR2 FYNNEI come from the germline V gene. With 1 base clipped from V and 1 base from J, the junction kept 1 base outside the gene matches. CDR3 region: CASSEERGVNTGELFF. CDR3 DNA sequence: TGTGCCAGCAGTGAAGAGCGGGGGGTGAACACCGGGGAGCTGTTTTTT.

V and J are TRBV7-3 and TRBJ2-7; 7 nucleotides line up with TRBD1. Germline assignment: CDR1 SGHTA and CDR2 FQGTGA. CDR3 size: 14 residues. Losses at the gene ends were 2 bases for V and 5 bases for J; bases not matched to a gene: 6. For the CDR3, the DNA is TGTGCCAGCAGCTTATTGGCAGGGGGAAACGAGCAGTACTTC. This encodes CASSLLAGGNEQYF.

The chain carries TRBV19 and TRBJ1-6; TRBD1 matches at 11 bases. Trimming at V came to 5 bases and at J to 9 bases, leaving 6 bases not matched to a gene. Germline V CDR1 and CDR2: LNHDA, SQIVND (reference sequence). The CDR3 has 15 residues. CDR3 in amino acids: CASSPGQGAGSPLHF. The DNA of the CDR3 is TGTGCCAGTAGTCCAGGACAGGGGGCGGGTTCACCCCTCCACTTT.

The V call is TRBV3-1 (or the pseudogene TRBV3-2), the J call TRBJ1-4; D is unclear. Deletions cut 0 bases from V and 3 bases from J, with 5 bases between. The CDR3 has 14 amino acids. Germline CDR1 and CDR2: LGHDT and YNNKEL (reference sequence). In DNA form, the CDR3 reads TGTGCCAGCAGCCAAGATGCGGCTAATGAAAAACTGTTTTTT. As protein: CASSQDAANEKLFF.

This clone was counted a single time. This chain links TRBV7-9 with TRBJ1-3; TRBD1 might be the D (6 bases). Trimming removed 4 bases from V and 0 bases from J, with 7 bases in between. Germline V gene data show CDR1 as SEHNR and CDR2 as FQNEAQ (reference sequence). The CDR3 loop spans 14 amino acids. The CDR3, as DNA: TGTGCCAGCAGCTGGGACAACTCTGGAAACACCATATATTTT. Amino acid sequence: CASSWDNSGNTIYF.

As DNA, the CDR3 is TGTGCCAGCATTCCAGGTTCCCCTAACTATGGCTACACCTTC. Translating it yields CASIPGSPNYGYTF. The chain has TRBV2 and TRBJ1-2, with D hard to call. The CDR3 runs 14 residues. With 7 bases removed from V and 0 bases from J, the gap between germline ends came to 12 bases. Per germline, CDR1 SNHLY and CDR2 FYNNEI.

This clone was seen only a few times. The chain employs TRBV27 and TRBJ2-7; 7 bases are a match to TRBD1. The CDR3 loop spans 14 amino acids. The germline V gene encodes CDR1 MNHEY and CDR2 SMNVEV (reference sequence). V trimming: 0 bases; J trimming: 5 bases; junction bases outside the gene matches: 4. CDR3 region: CASSLSKGAHEQYF. The CDR3 coding sequence is TGTGCCAGCAGTTTATCGAAGGGGGCCCACGAGCAGTACTTC.

The gene calls are TRBV5-4 and TRBJ2-3; 8 bases are shared with TRBD1. Germline CDR1 and CDR2: SGHNT and YYREEE (reference sequence). Germline trimming cut 2 bases from V and 2 bases from J; bases unmatched to any gene: 4. The CDR3 spans 15 residues. CDR3 nucleotide sequence: TGTGCCAGCAGCTTTATGGACAGGGACACAGATACGCAGTATTTT. Protein sequence: CASSFMDRDTDTQYF.

The chain's CDR3 is CASSRGQEETQYF. CDR3 in DNA: TGTGCCAGTAGCCGAGGACAGGAAGAGACCCAGTACTTC. The V gene is TRBV19, the J gene TRBJ2-5; the match to TRBD1 covers 7 bases. Per the germline V gene, CDR1 is LNHDA and CDR2 is SQIVND (reference sequence). The CDR3 runs 13 residues. V lost 6 bases and J lost 3; bases outside the gene matches: 4.

This chain connects TRBV7-2 to TRBJ1-5; D is perhaps TRBD1 (6 bases). V gave up 6 bases and J gave up 0 bases, with 12 bases separating them. Germline assignment: CDR1 SGHTA and CDR2 FQGNSA. The CDR3 sequence is 15 residues long. CDR3 region: CASRFDRYSNQPQHF. CDR3 DNA: TGTGCCAGCAGATTTGACAGGTATAGCAATCAGCCCCAGCATTTT.

The V call is TRBV10-3, the J call TRBJ1-3, with TRBD1 as a possible D gene (6 bases). This CDR3 has 17 residues. Germline CDR1 ENHRY, CDR2 SYGVKD. Trimming pared 0 bases from V and 1 base from J, leaving 13 bases between. CDR3 sequence: CAISESLGARSGNTIYF. CDR3 in DNA: TGTGCCATCAGTGAGTCTTTGGGGGCCCGATCTGGAAACACCATATATTTT.

The chain uses TRBV30 and TRBJ2-7, with D uncertain. V lost 3 bases, J lost 5 bases, and 8 bases lay in between. The CDR3 runs 11 residues. Germline CDR1 and CDR2: GTSNPN and SVGIG (reference sequence). The CDR3 here is CAWRSRDEQYF. CDR3 bases: TGTGCCTGGAGAAGCCGGGACGAGCAGTACTTC. Drawing the rest from reference TRBV30 and TRBJ2-7, the complete variable domain is SQTIHQWPATLVQPVGSPLSLECTVEGTSNPNLYWYRQAAGRGLQLLFYSVGIGQISSEVPQNLSASRPQDRQFILSSKKLLLSDSGFYLCAWRSRDEQYFGPGTRLTVT.

The J gene is TRBJ2-1, the V gene TRBV5-1; TRBD2 matches 9 bases. V trimming: 0 bases; J trimming: 1 base; junction bases outside the gene matches: 2. Germline V gene lookup returns CDR1 SGHRS and CDR2 YFSETQ. The CDR3 consists of 16 residues. This chain's CDR3 is CASSLALAGSYNEQFF. For the CDR3, the DNA is TGCGCCAGCAGCTTGGCGCTAGCGGGGTCCTACAATGAGCAGTTCTTC.

This chain links TRBV6-2 or TRBV6-3 with TRBJ1-5; D call uncertain. V lost 0 bases, J lost 7 bases, and 10 bases lay in between. Germline assignment: CDR1 MNHEY and CDR2 SVGEGT. CDR3 length equals 14 residues. The CDR3 protein is CASSYSIGWQPQHF. CDR3 nucleotide sequence: TGTGCCAGCAGTTACTCGATCGGGTGGCAGCCCCAGCATTTT.

The V call is TRBV2, the J call TRBJ1-4, with D perhaps matching TRBD1 (6 bases). The CDR3 totals 18 residues. Trimming shortened V by 6 bases and J by 0 bases, and 20 bases separated the two germline ends. The germline CDR1 and CDR2 sequences are SNHLY and FYNNEI. The CDR3 DNA is TGTGCCAGCAGGGGCGTCCGAGGACAGACTGCAACTAATGAAAAACTGTTTTTT. This gives the protein CASRGVRGQTATNEKLFF.

This chain uses TRBV3-1 (or the pseudogene TRBV3-2) with TRBJ2-7, with D perhaps matching TRBD1 (5 bases). The V gene lost 1 base and the J gene lost 7 bases, with 14 bases spanning the gap. Germline lookup yields CDR1 LGHDT and CDR2 YNNKEL (reference sequence). CDR3 length: 14 residues. CDR3 nucleotides: TGTGCCAGCAGCCAAGTTCAGGGCCTTAGAGAGCAGTACTTC. Protein: CASSQVQGLREQYF.

Only one count was recorded for this clone. The V and J genes are TRBV5-6 and TRBJ2-5, with D perhaps TRBD1 (6 bases). From germline, CDR1 is SGHDT and CDR2 YYEEEE. The CDR3 spans 13 residues. The ends were cut back, 3 bases at V and 4 bases at J, with 10 bases in the middle. CDR3 in amino acids: CASSSGHRETQYF. The CDR3 DNA reads TGTGCCAGCAGCTCGGGACACCGAGAGACCCAGTACTTC.

This chain connects TRBV2 to TRBJ2-6; 8 bases fit TRBD1. V lost 5 bases to trimming and J lost 3 bases; unmatched junction nucleotides: 3. The CDR3 is 15 amino acids. Germline CDR1 reads SNHLY; CDR2 reads FYNNEI. This chain's CDR3 is CASSSGGGGANVLTF. The CDR3 DNA reads as TGTGCCAGCAGTTCAGGGGGCGGTGGGGCCAACGTCCTGACTTTC.

This chain links TRBV15 with TRBJ1-4; 7 bases line up with TRBD1. The CDR3 consists of 18 residues. Germline lookup yields CDR1 LNHNV and CDR2 YYDKDF (reference sequence). V shed 0 bases and J 8 bases; nucleotides not matched to a gene: 15. CDR3 coding DNA: TGTGCCACCAGCAGAGATCCGCAGTCTAGACAGGGCCGGGAAAAACTGTTTTTT. Amino acids: CATSRDPQSRQGREKLFF.

The sample holds one count of this clone. J is TRBJ2-2 and V is TRBV6-6; 11 bases align to TRBD2. The CDR3 covers 16 residues. Per the germline V gene, CDR1 is MNHNY and CDR2 is SVGAGI (reference sequence). Trimming took 2 bases from V and 5 from J; bases not matched to a gene: 4. The chain's CDR3 is CASSYGSGRGTGELFF. CDR3 DNA: TGTGCCAGCAGTTACGGTAGCGGGAGGGGTACCGGGGAGCTGTTTTTT.

This chain links TRBV25-1 with TRBJ1-2, with D possibly being TRBD1 (5 bases). The CDR3 length is 14 residues. In germline, CDR1 is MGHDK, CDR2 SYGVNS. The V end lost 1 base, the J end lost 7 bases, and 13 bases lay between the germline ends. The CDR3 here is CASSEFQAGGGYTF. CDR3 nucleotide sequence: TGTGCCAGCAGTGAATTTCAAGCGGGGGGTGGCTACACCTTC.

This sequence joins TRBV19 and TRBJ1-2; a possible D gene is TRBD1 (5 bases). V lost 6 bases and J 5 bases, leaving 13 bases between the germline ends. The germline V gene has CDR1 LNHDA and CDR2 SQIVND (reference sequence). This CDR3 is 13 amino acids long. The DNA for the CDR3 is TGTGCCAGTAGGCGGGGCGGCCAATATGGCTACACCTTC. Its protein product is CASRRGGQYGYTF.

Many counts were recorded for this clone. The chain uses TRBV6-5 and TRBJ2-3; no clear D. CDR1 and CDR2 (germline): MNHEY, SVGAGI. V was clipped by 0 bases and J by 0 bases, with 4 bases between them. The CDR3 contains 14 residues. The CDR3 DNA follows: TGTGCCAGCAGTTACTCGGAGAGCACAGATACGCAGTATTTT. It specifies CASSYSESTDTQYF.